This T cell receptor (beta chain) comes out of a study of vaccination and CD4 T cells after COVID-19. Documented treatment: approximately nine-day PBMC culture with coronavirus spike peptide pools or control peptides (ViraFEST assay). Comment on this clonotype: The antigen is not known.

The Oncomine TCR Beta short-read assay was applied to DNA of cultured CD4+ T cells. MiXCR was run by TCRdb on the PCR reads, yielding one entry per CDR3 protein. The table shows some 15,000 distinct CDR3 sequences, with about 50% occurring only once. The CDR3 is made up of 14 amino acids. V was clipped by 4 bases and J by 0 bases, with 13 bases between them. Looked up from germline, CDR1 is DFQATT and CDR2 is SNEGSKA (reference sequence). The sample was CD4+ T cells from blood, cultured in vitro. This TCR was recovered from a human donor who had recovered from COVID-19. This rearrangement joins TRBV20-1 to TRBJ2-7, with D possibly matching TRBD1 (6 bases). The CDR3 sequence is CSATLTGFSYEQYF. CDR3 nucleotides: TGCAGTGCTACTCTTACAGGGTTCTCCTACGAGCAGTACTTC.